Listed below are T cell receptor beta chains from one sample, sequenced in a study of cytomegalovirus exposure and HLA in healthy donors. The data were produced by immunoSEQ multiplex PCR, yet TCRdb's version contains in-frame clones alone and is incomplete. The sample consists of about 200,000 clones, around 80% of them appearing once. The sequenced sample consisted of PBMCs. These receptors came from a woman aged 25 to 45 in good health and CMV-seropositive. Each CDR3 is given with its conserved first and last residue. The D gene is left open where the match is weak. Clone sizes are given selectively: once, few, many, or a class where the clone is expanded.

abundance: NA; v_gene: TRBV28; j_gene: TRBJ2-1; d_gene: TRBD2; CDR3nt: TGTGCCAGCAACCTGGGGGGGAGGGGCTCCTACAATGAGCAGTTCTTC; CDR3aa: CASNLGGRGSYNEQFF
abundance: NA; v_gene: TRBV28; j_gene: TRBJ1-2; d_gene: TRBD1; CDR3nt: TGTGCCACCGACACCCGTGGACAGGGGGACAACTATGGCTACACCTTC; CDR3aa: CATDTRGQGDNYGYTF
abundance: NA; v_gene: TRBV5-6; j_gene: TRBJ1-2; d_gene: NA; CDR3nt: TGTGCCAGCAGCTTGGGGCAGGTTAATGGCTACACCTTC; CDR3aa: CASSLGQVNGYTF
abundance: NA; v_gene: TRBV29-1; j_gene: TRBJ2-3; d_gene: TRBD2; CDR3nt: TGCAGCGGGCTAGCGGAACTCACAGATACGCAGTATTTT; CDR3aa: CSGLAELTDTQYF
abundance: NA; v_gene: TRBV19; j_gene: TRBJ1-1; d_gene: TRBD1; CDR3nt: TGTGCCAGTAGCGCCCCGGGACAGCCAAACACTGAAGCTTTCTTT; CDR3aa: CASSAPGQPNTEAFF
abundance: NA; v_gene: TRBV29-1; j_gene: TRBJ2-1; d_gene: TRBD1; CDR3nt: TGCAGCGTTGCCGGGACAGGGAGCAATGAGCAGTTCTTC; CDR3aa: CSVAGTGSNEQFF
abundance: NA; v_gene: TRBV5-6; j_gene: TRBJ2-3; d_gene: NA; CDR3nt: TGTGCCAGCAGCTTCCGGGGGAGTGTTGCAAATACGCAGTATTTT; CDR3aa: CASSFRGSVANTQYF
abundance: NA; v_gene: TRBV6-5; j_gene: TRBJ1-1; d_gene: NA; CDR3nt: TGTGCCAGCAGTTACTCTTTCGGTGTTGAAGCTTTCTTT; CDR3aa: CASSYSFGVEAFF
abundance: NA; v_gene: TRBV6-5; j_gene: TRBJ1-2; d_gene: NA; CDR3nt: TGTGCCAGCAGTTCTTTTCCCTATGGCTACACCTTC; CDR3aa: CASSSFPYGYTF
abundance: NA; v_gene: TRBV28; j_gene: TRBJ2-4; d_gene: NA; CDR3nt: TGTGCCAGCAGTTTATCGGCTAGCTCGAAAAACATTCAGTACTTC; CDR3aa: CASSLSASSKNIQYF
abundance: once; v_gene: TRBV9; j_gene: TRBJ2-7; d_gene: TRBD1; CDR3nt: TGTGCCAGCGGTGGACAGGGAATCGGAGCGGACGAGCAGTACTTC; CDR3aa: CASGGQGIGADEQYF
abundance: NA; v_gene: TRBV4-1; j_gene: TRBJ2-1; d_gene: TRBD2; CDR3nt: TGCGCCAGCAGCCAAATGGTAACCGGGACTAGCGGGGAGTACAATGAGCAGTTCTTC; CDR3aa: CASSQMVTGTSGEYNEQFF
abundance: NA; v_gene: TRBV7-2; j_gene: TRBJ2-7; d_gene: TRBD1; CDR3nt: TGTGCCAGCAGCCCAGACAGGGTTGAGCAGTACTTC; CDR3aa: CASSPDRVEQYF
abundance: NA; v_gene: TRBV29-1; j_gene: TRBJ2-3; d_gene: NA; CDR3nt: TGCAGCGTTGAGGCGGCTTACGGCACAGATACGCAGTATTTT; CDR3aa: CSVEAAYGTDTQYF
abundance: once; v_gene: TRBV6-4; j_gene: TRBJ2-3; d_gene: NA; CDR3nt: TGTGCCAGCGGGCACGGAAGCACAGATACGCAGTATTTT; CDR3aa: CASGHGSTDTQYF
abundance: NA; v_gene: TRBV29-1; j_gene: TRBJ1-2; d_gene: NA; CDR3nt: TGCAGCGTTCAGATAACAAACTATGGCTACACCTTC; CDR3aa: CSVQITNYGYTF